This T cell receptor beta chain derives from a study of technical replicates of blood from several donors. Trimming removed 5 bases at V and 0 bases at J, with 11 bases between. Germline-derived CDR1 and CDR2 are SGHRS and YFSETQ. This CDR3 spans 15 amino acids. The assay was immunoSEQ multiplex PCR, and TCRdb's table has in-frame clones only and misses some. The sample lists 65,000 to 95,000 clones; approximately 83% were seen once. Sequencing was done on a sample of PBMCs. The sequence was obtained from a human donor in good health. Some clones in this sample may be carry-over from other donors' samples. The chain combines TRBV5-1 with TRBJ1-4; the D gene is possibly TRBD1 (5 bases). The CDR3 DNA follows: TGCGCCAGCAGTCCAACGACAGCAACTAATGAAAAACTGTTTTTT. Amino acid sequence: CASSPTTATNEKLFF.